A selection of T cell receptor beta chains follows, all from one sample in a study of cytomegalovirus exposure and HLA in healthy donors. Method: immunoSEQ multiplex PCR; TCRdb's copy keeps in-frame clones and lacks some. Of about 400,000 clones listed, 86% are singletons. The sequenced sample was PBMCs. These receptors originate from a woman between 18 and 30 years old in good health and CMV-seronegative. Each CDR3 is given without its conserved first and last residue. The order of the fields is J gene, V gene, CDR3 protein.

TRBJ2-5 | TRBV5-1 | ASSPDRTGGETQY
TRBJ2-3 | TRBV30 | ASSLVFSEAQY
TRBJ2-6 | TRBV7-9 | ASSFPGQANSGANVLT
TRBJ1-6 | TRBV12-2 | ASVAERESSYNSPLH
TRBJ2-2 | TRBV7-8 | ASSSDRGLVGELF
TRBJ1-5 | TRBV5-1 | ASSSTGYGQPQH
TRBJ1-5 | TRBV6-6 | ASSPTQDIPQPQH
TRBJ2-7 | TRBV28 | ASSHQQGLHEQY
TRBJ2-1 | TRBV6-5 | ASSPPGGNEQF
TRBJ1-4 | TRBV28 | ASLTWGGEGEEKLF
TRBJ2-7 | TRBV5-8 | ASSLDSLEQY
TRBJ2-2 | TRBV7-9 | ASSPGRTSGDLDTGELF
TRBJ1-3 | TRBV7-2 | ASSHQRGWSGNTIY
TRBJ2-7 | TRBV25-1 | ASSDYSYEQY
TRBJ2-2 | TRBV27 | ASSEGLAVTGELF
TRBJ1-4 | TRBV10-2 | ASSQGGTTNEKLF
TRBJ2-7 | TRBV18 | ASSPPSGSSYEQY
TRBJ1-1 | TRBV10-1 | ASSTGRITEAF
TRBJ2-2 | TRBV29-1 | SVEDHGVAGRPGELF
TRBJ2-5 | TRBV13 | ASSPLLETQY
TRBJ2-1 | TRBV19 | ASSIGIGQGKF
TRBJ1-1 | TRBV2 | ASGGQGGGNTEAF
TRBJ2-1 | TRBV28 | ASSSPVYTEENNEQF
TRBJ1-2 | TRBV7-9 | ASSTHRVQGSNYGYT
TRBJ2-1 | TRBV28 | ASSLSGQGAGNEQF
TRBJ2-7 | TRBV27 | ASSSISGQGLPWEQY
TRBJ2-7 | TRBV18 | ASSPQASYEQY
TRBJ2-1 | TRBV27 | ASTKLRGQGRDNEQF
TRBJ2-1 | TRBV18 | ASSPNHWTGRTNEQF
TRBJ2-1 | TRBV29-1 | SVVPGQSPNEQF
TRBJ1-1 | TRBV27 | ASRPTGGTEAF
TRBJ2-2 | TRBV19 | ATAGTSGTGELF
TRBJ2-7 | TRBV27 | ASKGMGTYEQY
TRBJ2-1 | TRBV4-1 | ASSNFLAGAGTLYNEQF
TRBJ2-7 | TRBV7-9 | ASSPLAGAFSYEQY
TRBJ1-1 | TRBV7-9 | ASSPQAEAF
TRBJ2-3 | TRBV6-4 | ASVKGGTSTDTQY
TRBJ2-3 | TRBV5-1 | ASSSFLAPSTDTQY
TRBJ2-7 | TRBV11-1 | ASSSAGPKEQY
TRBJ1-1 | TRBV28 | ASFPGTGNTNTEAF
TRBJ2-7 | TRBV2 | ASRASYEQY
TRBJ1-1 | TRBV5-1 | ASSRMKGQGVRNTEAF
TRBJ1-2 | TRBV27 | ASSFYRGGNYGYT
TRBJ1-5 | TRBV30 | AWSVQGNQPQH
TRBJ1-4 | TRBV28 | ASSLGRVTNEKLF
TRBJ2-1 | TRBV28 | ASSFEPAGVWDEQF
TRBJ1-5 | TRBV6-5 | ASSDRAQH
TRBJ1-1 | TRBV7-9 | ASSLTGFDTEAF
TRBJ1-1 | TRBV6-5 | ASSYAMPQGGTEAF
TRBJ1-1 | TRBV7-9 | ASSLGWVRTSNTEAF
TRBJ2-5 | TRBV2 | ASRTRDSQETQY
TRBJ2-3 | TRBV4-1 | ASSYLTSGRASTDTQY
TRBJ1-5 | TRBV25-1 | ASSQFRNQPQH
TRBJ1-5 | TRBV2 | ASRTAYSNQPQH